This T cell receptor (beta chain) was profiled in a study of T cells after yellow fever vaccination. The study's findings and limits: Primary-vaccination clones mostly resurfaced post-booster (around 96% CD4, more than 80% CD8). Peaking faster, on day 5 versus 15, the secondary response was nonetheless weaker. Highly abundant clonotypes carried over from the bulk population could end up in FACS-sorted repertoires as contaminants.

CDR3 length equals 15 residues. Trimming took 4 bases from V and 1 from J, leaving 13 bases between them. From germline, CDR1 is LGHNA and CDR2 YNFKEQ. TCRdb re-called the 5' RACE reads with MiXCR, one entry per CDR3 protein. The sample yields 300,000 to 350,000 distinct CDR3 sequences, roughly 10% seen once. Concerning this clonotype: Its antigen remains unidentified.

Sample: CD4+ T cells sorted from PBMCs, taken 45 days after the yellow fever booster vaccination. The V and J genes are TRBV4-2 and TRBJ2-5, with D possibly being TRBD1 (6 bases). The sequence was collected from a man aged 18 to 29 who received the YFV17D yellow fever vaccine. In nucleotides, the CDR3 is TGTGCCAGCAGCCGAGGGGCAGGGGTCCAAGAGACCCAGTACTTC. It is translated as CASSRGAGVQETQYF.